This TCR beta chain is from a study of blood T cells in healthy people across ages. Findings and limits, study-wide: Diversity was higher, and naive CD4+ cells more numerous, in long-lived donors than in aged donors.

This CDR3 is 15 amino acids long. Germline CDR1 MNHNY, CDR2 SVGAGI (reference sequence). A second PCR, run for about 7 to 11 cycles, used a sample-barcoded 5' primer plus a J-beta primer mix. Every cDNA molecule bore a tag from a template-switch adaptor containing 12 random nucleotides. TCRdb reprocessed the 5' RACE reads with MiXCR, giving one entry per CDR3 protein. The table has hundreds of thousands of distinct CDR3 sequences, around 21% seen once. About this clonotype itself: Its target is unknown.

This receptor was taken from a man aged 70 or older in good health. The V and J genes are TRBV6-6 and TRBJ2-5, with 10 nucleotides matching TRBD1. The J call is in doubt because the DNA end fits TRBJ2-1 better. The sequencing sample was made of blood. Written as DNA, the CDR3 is TGTGCCAGCAGTTCTAGACAGGGGGCAGGGAATGAGCAGTTCTTC. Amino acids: CASSSRQGAGNEQFF.